The 7 T cell receptor beta chains in this list originate from one sample, sequenced in a study of vaccination and CD4 T cells after COVID-19. Cultured CD4+ T-cell DNA underwent Oncomine TCR Beta short-read sequencing. In TCRdb, the PCR reads were re-called with MiXCR into one record per CDR3 protein. Among approximately 6,600 distinct CDR3 sequences listed, 51% were seen once. Treatment described: approximately nine-day PBMC culture with coronavirus spike peptide pools or control peptides (ViraFEST assay). Ahead of the COVID-19 pandemic (2011-2018), the CD4+ T cells of the unexposed donor were collected. Their target antigens are unknown. Sequencing was performed on CD4+ T cells from blood, cultured in vitro. Receptor source: a human donor in good health.

This rearrangement joins TRBV20-1 to TRBJ2-2; TRBD1 agrees at 8 bases. The germline CDR1 and CDR2 sequences are DFQATT and SNEGSKA (reference sequence). V shed 0 bases, J shed 2 bases, and the junction held 2 bases outside the gene matches. The CDR3 runs 15 residues. CDR3: CSARDGTGNTGELFF. CDR3 nucleotides: TGCAGTGCTAGAGACGGGACAGGAAACACCGGGGAGCTGTTTTTT.

This clonotype was seen more than once but under ten times. The rearrangement joins TRBV6-2 or TRBV6-3 to TRBJ2-1, with 8 positions matching TRBD1. This CDR3 has 16 residues. The V gene's germline CDR1 is MNHEY and CDR2 SVGEGT. Trimming took 2 bases from V and 4 from J; bases not matched to a gene: 7. This CDR3 is CASSYPDREGYNEQFF. The CDR3 DNA is TGTGCCAGCAGTTACCCGGACAGGGAAGGATACAATGAGCAGTTCTTC.

V gene TRBV5-3 combines with J gene TRBJ2-3; no definite D call. TRBV5-3 is reported as an ORF; its role is uncertain. V dropped 2 bases and J dropped 2 bases, with 9 bases sitting between them. The CDR3 consists of 14 residues. This chain's CDR3 is CARSFLYTTDTQYF. The CDR3 nucleotides read TGTGCCAGAAGCTTTCTCTACACCACAGATACGCAGTATTTT.

The chain carries TRBV9 and TRBJ2-1, with TRBD2 matching over 7 bases. The CDR3 loop spans 15 amino acids. CDR1 and CDR2 from the germline V gene are SGDLS and YYNGEE. V was clipped by 2 bases and J by 4 bases; unmatched bases: 6. In DNA, the CDR3 is TGTGCCAGCAGCGTGTTAGCGGGCCAATACAATGAGCAGTTCTTC. Protein: CASSVLAGQYNEQFF.

The V and J genes are TRBV6-4 and TRBJ2-5, with D uncertain. V lost 4 bases and J 5 bases, leaving 14 bases between the germline ends. CDR1 is MRHNA, CDR2 SNTAGT, per germline. The CDR3 contains 14 residues. The CDR3 here is CASSAHRFRETQYF. The CDR3 nucleotides are TGTGCCAGCAGTGCCCATAGGTTCCGGGAGACCCAGTACTTC.

CDR3 loop: CASSLKGGTSFYNEQFF. The DNA of the CDR3 is TGTGCCAGCAGCTTAAAAGGCGGGACTAGTTTCTACAATGAGCAGTTCTTC. The chain carries TRBV7-9 and TRBJ2-1; TRBD2 matches at 8 bases. Germline loops: CDR1 SEHNR, CDR2 FQNEAQ (reference sequence). Germline trimming cut 2 bases from V and 3 bases from J; bases unmatched to any gene: 9. This CDR3 has 17 residues.

The chain has TRBV20-1 and TRBJ1-2, with a possible D match to TRBD1 (6 bases). The CDR3 has 11 amino acids. Germline V gene sequence: CDR1 DFQATT, CDR2 SNEGSKA (reference sequence). V was clipped by 6 bases and J by 6 bases, with 11 bases between them. In DNA, the CDR3 is TGCAGTGCGACACAGGGCAATGGCTACACCTTC. Translating gives CSATQGNGYTF.